This T cell receptor beta chain is drawn from a study of blood T cell repertoires in COVID-19. Overall study context: COVID-19 samples, acute and convalescent, were from the United States, Italy and Spain. From T cells, B-cell-depleted T cells, or PBMCs came the material, which was cDNA or gDNA.

Germline CDR1 is MDHEN and CDR2 is SYDVKM. This CDR3 has 13 amino acids. Trimming took off 5 bases at V and 5 bases at J, with 9 bases between the two ends. A Seattle source enrolled patients during active infection and followed them longitudinally. This clone showed up just once. Original processing notes: Estimates of nucleated cell counts were drawn from the amplification of reference gene primers. Only in-frame clones appear in the TCRdb table, and some are missing; sequencing was by immunoSEQ multiplex PCR. The DNA gave D and trimming, while V, J and clone size come from that table. Of approximately 290,000 clones listed, 65% to 85% are singletons.

The chain is built from TRBV28 and TRBJ1-4; D unresolved. Sequenced input: peripheral blood. This receptor was identified in an older person with COVID-19, enrolled during active disease. The CDR3 loop reads CASSEFKNEKLFF. Written as DNA, the CDR3 is TGTGCCAGCAGTGAGTTTAAAAATGAAAAACTGTTTTTT.